Below, 32 T cell receptor beta chains from the same sample are listed, as sequenced in a study of T-cell memory formation after mild COVID-19. In TCRdb, the 5' RACE reads were re-called with MiXCR into one record per CDR3 protein. The sample carries roughly 310,000 distinct CDR3 sequences, more than 15% recorded once. The material sequenced was PBMCs or a T cell subset sorted from them (not recorded which). The receptors stem from a man aged 18-30 years who had mild COVID-19 (a few samples of this study predate the infection). Cell type and time point are not known.

This clonotype was detected only a few times. The rearrangement joins TRBV12-3 or TRBV12-4 to TRBJ1-1; 8 nucleotides agree with TRBD1. The CDR3 totals 12 residues. J lost 7 bases, V lost 7 bases, and 5 bases had no gene match. The CDR3 loop is CASTLTGVEAFF. CDR3 nucleotides: TGTGCCAGCACCCTGACAGGGGTTGAAGCTTTCTTT.

This clonotype was seen only a few times. The chain recombines TRBV12-3 or TRBV12-4 with TRBJ2-5; 8 bases match TRBD1. With 7 bases clipped from V and 5 bases from J, the junction kept 12 bases outside the gene matches. This CDR3 is 15 amino acids long. The CDR3 DNA follows: TGTGCCAGCACCACTACAGGGGGAATTTGGGAGACCCAGTACTTC. Protein product: CASTTTGGIWETQYF.

This clonotype was counted between two and nine times. The chain uses TRBV7-2 and TRBJ2-3, with TRBD2 matching 12 bases. V trimming: 6 bases; J trimming: 4 bases; junction bases outside the gene matches: 8. Germline CDR1 is SGHTA and CDR2 is FQGNSA. This CDR3 has 16 residues. The CDR3 reads CASSQRGTSGPDTQYF. CDR3 in DNA: TGTGCCAGCAGTCAACGCGGGACTAGCGGGCCAGATACGCAGTATTTT.

The genes are TRBV7-9 and TRBJ1-2; D is perhaps TRBD1 (5 bases). This CDR3 comprises 15 residues. V was shortened by 7 bases and J by 1 base, with 16 bases between the two germline ends. Germline assignment: CDR1 SEHNR and CDR2 FQNEAQ (reference sequence). Here the CDR3 DNA reads TGTGCCAGCACCGTTTGGGGCCCCTTTAACTATGGCTACACCTTC. It specifies CASTVWGPFNYGYTF.

This chain links TRBV10-1 with TRBJ2-1, with a tentative D call TRBD2 (6 bases). The CDR3 extends over 14 amino acids. Trimming took 0 bases from V and 7 from J, leaving 10 bases between them. In germline, CDR1 is WNHNN, CDR2 SYGVQD (reference sequence). CDR3 region: CASSESGAGNEQFF. The DNA for the CDR3 is TGCGCCAGCAGTGAGTCTGGTGCGGGGAATGAGCAGTTCTTC.

The chain recombines TRBV29-1 with TRBJ2-7; TRBD2 might be the D (5 bases). Per germline, CDR1 SQVTM and CDR2 ANQGSEA. The CDR3 spans 14 residues. The ends were cut back, 5 bases at V and 1 base at J, with 15 bases in the middle. The CDR3 nucleotides are TGCAGCGTTCCGGGATCACCGCGTTCCTACGAGCAGTACTTC. The encoded protein is CSVPGSPRSYEQYF.

This clonotype was picked up a small number of times. This chain joins TRBV6-6 and TRBJ2-6, with 8 bases lining up with TRBD1. Germline CDR1 MNHNY, CDR2 SVGAGI (reference sequence). J gave up 4 bases and V 2 bases, and 13 bases lay outside the gene matches. The CDR3 extends over 19 amino acids. The DNA for the CDR3 is TGTGCCAGCAGTTACGCCGAGGACAGGGACCCCTCCGGGGCCAACGTCCTGACTTTC. Translated: CASSYAEDRDPSGANVLTF.

Only a few counts were recorded for this clonotype. This chain uses TRBV12-3 or TRBV12-4 with TRBJ1-5, with 9 bases lining up with TRBD1. The length of the CDR3 is 14 residues. J was trimmed by 10 bases and V by 6 bases; bases with no gene match: 10. The CDR3 spells CASRSGTGFYPQHF. The DNA for the CDR3 is TGTGCCAGCAGGTCCGGGACAGGGTTTTACCCCCAGCATTTT.

There are many counts of this clonotype. The V call is TRBV12-3 or TRBV12-4, the J call TRBJ1-5, with a tentative D call TRBD1 (6 bases). This CDR3 spans 13 amino acids. V lost 8 bases and J lost 5, with 13 bases in between. CDR3 sequence: CASQGTAYQPQHF. The CDR3 bases are TGTGCCAGCCAGGGGACGGCTTATCAGCCCCAGCATTTT.

The chain combines TRBV18 with TRBJ1-2, with TRBD1 matching over 7 bases. Losses at the gene ends were 0 bases for V and 7 bases for J; bases not matched to a gene: 8. CDR3 length equals 15 residues. The germline V gene has CDR1 KGHSH and CDR2 LQKENI. CDR3 in amino acids: CASSPPLGQATGYTF. The CDR3 nucleotides are TGTGCCAGCTCACCACCCCTAGGACAGGCGACTGGCTACACCTTC.

This clonotype was seen only a few times. This rearrangement joins TRBV10-1 to TRBJ2-3, with 10 bases lining up with TRBD2. CDR3 length: 16 residues. J was trimmed by 4 bases and V by 4 bases; bases with no gene match: 8. Germline CDR1 WNHNN, CDR2 SYGVQD (reference sequence). Written as DNA, the CDR3 is TGCGCCAGCAGTGGTTCGCTAGCGGGAGTTTCAGATACGCAGTATTTT. This codes for CASSGSLAGVSDTQYF.

V and J are TRBV20-1 and TRBJ1-4, with TRBD1 as a possible D gene (5 bases). The V and J ends lost 4 bases and 2 bases respectively, with 8 bases between them. CDR3 size: 13 residues. Germline V gives CDR1 DFQATT, CDR2 SNEGSKA (reference sequence). DNA of the CDR3: TGCAGTGCTACGGGACTTACTAATGAAAAACTGTTTTTT. This gives the protein CSATGLTNEKLFF.

This sequence joins TRBV6-1 and TRBJ1-4; D is unresolved. CDR1 is MNHNS and CDR2 is SASEGT in the germline V gene. The CDR3 has 15 residues. The V gene lost 5 bases and the J gene lost 0 bases, with 10 bases spanning the gap. Written as DNA, the CDR3 is TGTGCCAGCAGTACCGAGCCTGCAACTAATGAAAAACTGTTTTTT. Its protein product is CASSTEPATNEKLFF.

The V and J genes are TRBV5-6 and TRBJ2-5; D is uncertain. The germline V gene encodes CDR1 SGHDT and CDR2 YYEEEE. The V and J ends lost 0 bases and 9 bases respectively, with 15 bases between them. The CDR3 extends over 14 amino acids. CDR3 sequence (DNA): TGTGCCAGCAGCTTGGCAGGTCCCCTCGATTCCCAGTACTTC. As protein: CASSLAGPLDSQYF.

In DNA, the CDR3 is TGCGCCAGCAGCCCTACCCCTAGGAACACTGAAGCTTTCTTT. Translating gives CASSPTPRNTEAFF. This chain uses TRBV5-1 with TRBJ1-1; no clear D. The CDR3 contains 14 residues. Trimming stripped 4 bases from V and 1 base from J, with 11 bases between. Germline V gene lookup returns CDR1 SGHRS and CDR2 YFSETQ.

This clonotype has a handful of counts. The CDR3 bases are TGCAGCCCTTACGGGAATGAGCAGTTCTTC. Amino acid sequence: CSPYGNEQFF. The gene calls are TRBV20-1 and TRBJ2-1; unclear D gene. The CDR3 has 10 residues. Germline loops: CDR1 DFQATT, CDR2 SNEGSKA (reference sequence).

This clonotype has a count of ten or more. The chain joins TRBV12-3 or TRBV12-4 to TRBJ2-1; tentative D call: TRBD1 (6 bases). Trimming cost V 3 bases and J 3 bases, with 15 bases left between them. The CDR3 length is 16 residues. The CDR3 DNA reads TGTGCCAGCAGTTTTATCCGGGACACACACTACAATGAGCAGTTCTTC. Translating gives CASSFIRDTHYNEQFF.

V gene TRBV14 combines with J gene TRBJ2-7; weak D call: TRBD1 (5 bases). The V end lost 2 bases, the J end lost 3 bases, and 11 bases lay between the germline ends. CDR3 length: 14 amino acids. CDR1 and CDR2 (germline): SGHDN, FVKESK. CDR3 residues: CASSQSGMNYEQYF. The CDR3, as DNA: TGTGCCAGCAGCCAATCAGGGATGAACTACGAGCAGTACTTC.

This clonotype was seen ten or more times. V gene TRBV6-5 combines with J gene TRBJ1-6; tentative D call: TRBD1 (5 bases). Trimming took 3 bases from V and 10 from J, leaving 22 bases between them. The CDR3 length is 17 residues. Germline V gene data show CDR1 as MNHEY and CDR2 as SVGAGI. The CDR3 bases are TGTGCCAGCAGTTATTCGTTCGCAGGAGGGACGGGATCACCCCTCCACTTT. It specifies CASSYSFAGGTGSPLHF.

This chain links TRBV6-1 with TRBJ2-7; 7 bases fit TRBD1. Germline CDR1 and CDR2: MNHNS and SASEGT. The CDR3 covers 13 residues. The ends lost 6 bases at V and 4 bases at J; junction bases unmatched: 6. CDR3 amino acids: CASSADREYEQYV. DNA for the CDR3: TGTGCCAGCAGCGCCGACAGGGAGTACGAGCAGTACGTC.

The gene calls are TRBV7-3 and TRBJ2-1; TRBD2 matches at 12 bases. The CDR3 loop spans 15 amino acids. The germline CDR1 and CDR2 sequences are SGHTA and FQGTGA. The V gene end was trimmed by 5 bases and the J gene end by 9 bases; junction bases not matched to a gene: 8. This CDR3 is CASSPSGGATIEQFF. The CDR3 nucleotides are TGTGCCAGCAGCCCTAGCGGGGGGGCCACCATTGAGCAGTTCTTC.

The rearrangement uses TRBV7-2 and TRBJ2-5; the match to TRBD1 covers 8 bases. CDR3 length: 14 amino acids. Germline CDR1 SGHTA, CDR2 FQGNSA. V dropped 5 bases and J dropped 4; count of bases not matched to a gene: 6. For the CDR3, the DNA is TGTGCCAGCAGCCCAGGGGACAGGACAGAGACCCAGTACTTC. Translating gives CASSPGDRTETQYF.

This clonotype turned up a few times. This sequence joins TRBV20-1 and TRBJ2-7; TRBD2 agrees at 7 bases. The CDR3 runs 15 residues. V lost 2 bases, J lost 0 bases, and 7 bases stayed unmatched. The germline gives CDR1 DFQATT, CDR2 SNEGSKA (reference sequence). The CDR3: CSARKSSGASYEQYF. CDR3 DNA sequence: TGCAGTGCTAGAAAGTCCAGCGGGGCCTCCTACGAGCAGTACTTC.

This clonotype was detected only a few times. This rearrangement joins TRBV28 to TRBJ1-4; no reliable D call. Per germline, CDR1 MDHEN and CDR2 SYDVKM. Between the trimmed V and J ends, which lost 5 bases and 4 bases, there was a span of 17 bases. This CDR3 region has 16 residues. CDR3 nucleotides: TGTGCCAGCAGTCTGAACGCGGCAGCCATTAATGAAAAACTGTTTTTT. This codes for CASSLNAAAINEKLFF.

Many counts were recorded for this clonotype. The chain is built from TRBV7-6 and TRBJ1-1; D not resolved. Deletions cut 8 bases from V and 7 bases from J, with 17 bases between. Germline loops: CDR1 SGHVS, CDR2 FNYEAQ. This CDR3 spans 13 amino acids. CDR3 sequence: CASSNTGYVEAFF. CDR3 sequence (DNA): TGTGCCAGCTCGAACACGGGGTACGTTGAAGCTTTCTTT.

The chain combines TRBV6-1 with TRBJ2-7; TRBD2 matches at 7 bases. There are 13 residues in the CDR3. V lost 8 bases and J lost 0; bases outside the gene matches: 4. The germline V gene encodes CDR1 MNHNS and CDR2 SASEGT. The CDR3 sequence: CASGRASSYEQYV. CDR3 bases: TGTGCCAGCGGGAGGGCTAGCTCCTACGAGCAGTACGTC.

This chain uses TRBV5-1 with TRBJ2-3; TRBD1 is a possible D gene (5 bases). The CDR3 runs 12 residues. Trimming took 5 bases from V and 3 from J, leaving 7 bases between them. Germline V CDR1 and CDR2: SGHRS, YFSETQ. This chain's CDR3 is CASSAGTDTQYF. The CDR3 DNA reads as TGCGCCAGCAGTGCAGGGACAGATACGCAGTATTTT.

This clonotype was counted a few times. The chain uses TRBV30 and TRBJ1-3; D remains ambiguous. V dropped 1 base and J dropped 2 bases, with 6 bases sitting between them. Germline assignment: CDR1 GTSNPN and CDR2 SVGIG (reference sequence). This CDR3 comprises 13 residues. DNA of the CDR3: TGTGCCTGGAGTGGAGCAGCTGGAAACACCATATATTTT. This translates into CAWSGAAGNTIYF.

This chain connects TRBV29-1 to TRBJ2-7, with TRBD1 identical over 12 bases. CDR1 and CDR2 (germline): SQVTM, ANQGSEA. The trim removed 7 bases at V and 6 bases at J, leaving 4 bases unmatched. The CDR3 is 12 residues long. The CDR3 region has the DNA TGCAGCGGGGGACAGGGGGCCAGCGAGCAGTACTTC. It translates to CSGGQGASEQYF.

The gene calls are TRBV2 and TRBJ2-2; D remains unclear. V was cut by 7 bases and J by 0 bases, with 9 bases left in between. Germline CDR1 is SNHLY and CDR2 is FYNNEI. The CDR3 spans 14 residues. CDR3 DNA sequence: TGTGCCAGCATGGAGTCCACGAACACCGGGGAGCTGTTTTTT. Protein sequence: CASMESTNTGELFF.

The chain is built from TRBV25-1 and TRBJ2-7; no reliable D call. Trimming took 5 bases from V and 6 from J, leaving 11 bases between them. The CDR3 sequence is 12 residues long. Germline V gives CDR1 MGHDK, CDR2 SYGVNS. In nucleotides, the CDR3 is TGTGCCAGCAGTACGGGCCCCCGCGAGCAGTACTTC. This codes for CASSTGPREQYF.

This clonotype has just a few counts. The gene calls are TRBV7-9 and TRBJ2-5; D remains unclear. This CDR3 has 13 residues. Germline V gene lookup returns CDR1 SEHNR and CDR2 FQNEAQ (reference sequence). Trimming cost V 4 bases and J 1 base, with 7 bases left between them. The CDR3 protein is CASSWIFQETQYF. As DNA, the CDR3 is TGTGCCAGCAGCTGGATCTTCCAAGAGACCCAGTACTTC.